These T cell receptor beta chains were read from a single sample in a study of T cell clones after liver transplantation. Method: immunoSEQ multiplex PCR; TCRdb's copy keeps in-frame clones and lacks some. The data hold some 120,000 clones, with about nine tenths observed a single time. The material sequenced was CD4+ T cells from blood, taken 12 months after liver transplant. Source of these receptors: a human patient who received a liver transplant. Some T cells may be graft donor cells. Each CDR3 is given with its conserved first and last residue. The order of the fields is J gene, V gene, D gene, CDR3 DNA, CDR3 protein. A D gene is named only where the DNA matches it firmly.

>TRBJ1-3|TRBV5-8|.
TGTGCCAGCAGCAGGTCCGGGACCTTCTCTGGAAACACCATATATTTT
CASSRSGTFSGNTIYF
>TRBJ2-7|TRBV2|.
TGTGCCAGCACCCGGGATACTTTGTACGAGCAGTACTTC
CASTRDTLYEQYF
>TRBJ1-4|TRBV6-6|.
TGTGCCAGCAGAATGCCGGGATCCGAGGAAAAACTGTTTTTT
CASRMPGSEEKLFF
>TRBJ1-2|TRBV7-8|.
TGTGCCAGCAGCTTAGAGGTCAGATCATATGGCTACACCTTC
CASSLEVRSYGYTF
>TRBJ2-2|TRBV18|.
TGTGCCAGCTCACCAACCGGGGCAAACACCGGGGAGCTGTTTTTT
CASSPTGANTGELFF
>TRBJ1-1|TRBV7-9|.
TGTGCCAGCAGCCTTCCAGCAAACATGAACACTGAAGCTTTCTTT
CASSLPANMNTEAFF
>TRBJ2-3|TRBV10-2|.
TGCGCCAGCAGAGACGGATTAAGTTCGGAGTATTTT
CASRDGLSSEYF
>TRBJ2-7|TRBV19|.
TGTGCCAGTAGTATAGATCCTGGGACCTACGAGCAGTACTTC
CASSIDPGTYEQYF
>TRBJ2-4|TRBV10-2|.
TGCGCCAGCACTTGGGACAGCGGGAACATTCAGTACTTC
CASTWDSGNIQYF
>TRBJ1-1|TRBV11-3|.
TGTGCCAGCAGCTTAGGGGTCAGGGGAAACACTGAAGCTTTCTTT
CASSLGVRGNTEAFF
>TRBJ1-2|TRBV30|TRBD1
TGTGCCTGGATGAGGCAGGGGGCTAACTATGGCTACACCTTC
CAWMRQGANYGYTF
>TRBJ2-2|TRBV7-8|TRBD2
TGTGCCAGCAGCTTAGCTACCGGCGGGAGGATACCCGGGGAGCTGTTTTTT
CASSLATGGRIPGELFF
>TRBJ1-2|TRBV5-3|.
TGTGCCAGAAGCTCGCCCCCCGGCAGGCCCTATGGCTACACCTTC
CARSSPPGRPYGYTF
>TRBJ1-2|TRBV7-9|.
TGTGCCAGCAGCTTCTCGAATGGCTACACCTTC
CASSFSNGYTF
>TRBJ1-2|TRBV6-1|.
TGTGCCAGCAGGGAGGTTGGATTCTATGGCTACACCTTC
CASREVGFYGYTF